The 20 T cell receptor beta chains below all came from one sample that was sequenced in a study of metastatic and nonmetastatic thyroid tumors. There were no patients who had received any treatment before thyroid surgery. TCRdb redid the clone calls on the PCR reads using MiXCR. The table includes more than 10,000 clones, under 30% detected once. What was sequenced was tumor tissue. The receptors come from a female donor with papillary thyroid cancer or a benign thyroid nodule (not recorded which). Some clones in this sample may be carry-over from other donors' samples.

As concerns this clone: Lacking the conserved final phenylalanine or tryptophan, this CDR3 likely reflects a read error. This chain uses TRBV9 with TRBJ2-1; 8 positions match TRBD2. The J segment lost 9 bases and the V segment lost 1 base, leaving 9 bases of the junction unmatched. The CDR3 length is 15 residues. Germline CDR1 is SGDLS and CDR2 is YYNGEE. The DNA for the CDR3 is TGTGCCAGCAGCGTAAATAGCGGGACTGTAAGTGAGCAGTTCTTA. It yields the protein CASSVNSGTVSEQFL.

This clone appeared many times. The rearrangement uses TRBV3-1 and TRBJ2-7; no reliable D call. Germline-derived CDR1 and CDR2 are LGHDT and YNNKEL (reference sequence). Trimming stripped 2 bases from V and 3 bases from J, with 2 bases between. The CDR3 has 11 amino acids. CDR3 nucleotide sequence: TGTGCCAGCAGCCAACACTACGAGCAGTACTTC. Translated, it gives CASSQHYEQYF.

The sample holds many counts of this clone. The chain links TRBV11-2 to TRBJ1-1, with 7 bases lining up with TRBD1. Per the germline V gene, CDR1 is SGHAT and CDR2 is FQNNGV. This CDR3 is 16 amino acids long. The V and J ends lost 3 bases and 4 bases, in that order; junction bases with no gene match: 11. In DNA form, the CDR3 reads TGTGCCAGCAGCTTCCATACCGACAGGGTGTCCACTGAAGCTTTCTTT. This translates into CASSFHTDRVSTEAFF.

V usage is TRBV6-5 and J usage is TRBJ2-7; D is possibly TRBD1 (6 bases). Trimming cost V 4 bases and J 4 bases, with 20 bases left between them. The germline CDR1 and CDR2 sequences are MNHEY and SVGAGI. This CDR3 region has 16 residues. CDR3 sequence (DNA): TGTGCCAGCAGTTCATATTTAAAGGACAGTGGTTACGAGCAGTACTTC. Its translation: CASSSYLKDSGYEQYF.

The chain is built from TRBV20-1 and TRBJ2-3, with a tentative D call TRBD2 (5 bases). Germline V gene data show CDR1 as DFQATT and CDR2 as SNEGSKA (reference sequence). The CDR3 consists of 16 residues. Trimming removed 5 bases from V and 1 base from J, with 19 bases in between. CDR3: CSAGMVGIGGTDTQYF. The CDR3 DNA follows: TGCAGTGCTGGTATGGTCGGGATAGGTGGCACAGATACGCAGTATTTT.

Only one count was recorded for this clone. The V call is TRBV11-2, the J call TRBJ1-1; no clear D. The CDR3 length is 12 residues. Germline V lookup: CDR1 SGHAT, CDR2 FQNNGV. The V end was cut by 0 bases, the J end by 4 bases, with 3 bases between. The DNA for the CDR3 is TGTGCCAGCAGCTTAGATCGCACTGAAGCTTTCTTT. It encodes CASSLDRTEAFF.

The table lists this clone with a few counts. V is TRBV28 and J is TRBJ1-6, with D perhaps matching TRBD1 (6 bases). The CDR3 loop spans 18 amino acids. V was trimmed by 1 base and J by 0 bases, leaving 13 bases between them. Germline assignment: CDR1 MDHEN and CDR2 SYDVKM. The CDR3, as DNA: TGTGCCAGCAGTTTATCCGGGACACCTAGCTCCTATAATTCACCCCTCCACTTT. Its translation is CASSLSGTPSSYNSPLHF.

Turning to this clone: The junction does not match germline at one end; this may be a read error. The CDR3 DNA reads as TGCGCCAGCAGCCAACGGGGCTCCTATGGCTACACCTTC. Translating it yields CASSQRGSYGYTF. The chain links TRBV14 to TRBJ1-2, with D perhaps matching TRBD1 (5 bases). This CDR3 contains 13 residues. Germline assignment: CDR1 SGHDN and CDR2 FVKESK.

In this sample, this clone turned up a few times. CDR3 protein: CASSFNYGYTF. The CDR3 region has the DNA TGTGCCAGCAGCTTTAACTATGGCTACACCTTC. The J gene is TRBJ1-2, the V gene TRBV7-2; D ambiguous. The CDR3 runs to 11 residues. Germline assignment: CDR1 SGHTA and CDR2 FQGNSA. V shed 3 bases and J shed 1 base, with 0 bases lying between them.

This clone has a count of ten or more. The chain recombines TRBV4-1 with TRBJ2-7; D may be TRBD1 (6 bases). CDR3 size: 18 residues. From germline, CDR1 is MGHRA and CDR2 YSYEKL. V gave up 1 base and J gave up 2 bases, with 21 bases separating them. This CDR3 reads CASSQGSRDTSLPYEQYF. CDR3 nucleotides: TGCGCCAGCAGCCAAGGATCACGGGACACCTCTCTTCCCTACGAGCAGTACTTC.

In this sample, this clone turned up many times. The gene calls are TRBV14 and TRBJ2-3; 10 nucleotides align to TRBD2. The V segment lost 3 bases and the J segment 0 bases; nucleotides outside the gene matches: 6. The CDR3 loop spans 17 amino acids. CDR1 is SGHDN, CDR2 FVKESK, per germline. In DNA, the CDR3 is TGTGCCAGCAGCCAGCTAGCGGGAGCGTCGAGCACAGATACGCAGTATTTT. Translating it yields CASSQLAGASSTDTQYF.

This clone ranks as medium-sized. This CDR3 is CASSMTTGNYGYTF. CDR3 bases: TGTGCCAGCAGCATGACGACAGGGAACTATGGCTACACCTTC. This chain links TRBV7-8 with TRBJ1-2; 7 bases match TRBD1. The length of the CDR3 is 14 residues. The junction had 5 bases not matched to a gene; V was cut back by 5 bases and J by 2 bases. Germline V gene sequence: CDR1 SGHVS, CDR2 FQNEAQ.

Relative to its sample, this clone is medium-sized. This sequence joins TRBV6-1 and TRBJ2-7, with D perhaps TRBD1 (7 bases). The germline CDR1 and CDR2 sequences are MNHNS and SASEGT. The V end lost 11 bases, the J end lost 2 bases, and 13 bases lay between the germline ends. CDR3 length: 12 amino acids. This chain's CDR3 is CAFRGDTYEQYF. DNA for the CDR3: TGTGCCTTCAGGGGGGACACCTACGAGCAGTACTTC.

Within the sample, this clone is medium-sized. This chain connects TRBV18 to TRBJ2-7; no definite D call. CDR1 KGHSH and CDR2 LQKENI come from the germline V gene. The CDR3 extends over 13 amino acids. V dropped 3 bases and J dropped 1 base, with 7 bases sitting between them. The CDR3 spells CASSPGPSYEQYF. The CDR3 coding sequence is TGTGCCAGCTCACCGGGCCCGTCCTACGAGCAGTACTTC.

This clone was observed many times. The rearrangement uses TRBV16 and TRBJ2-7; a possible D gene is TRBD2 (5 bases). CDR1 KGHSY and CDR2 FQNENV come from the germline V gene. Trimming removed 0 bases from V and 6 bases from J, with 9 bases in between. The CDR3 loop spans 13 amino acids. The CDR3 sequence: CASSQSRGREQYF. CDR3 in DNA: TGTGCCAGCAGCCAATCCCGCGGGCGCGAGCAGTACTTC. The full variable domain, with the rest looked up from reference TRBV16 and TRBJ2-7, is GEEVAQTPKHLVRGEGQKAKLYCAPIKGHSYVFWYQQVLKNEFKFLISFQNENVFDETGMPKERFSAKCLPNSPCSLEIQATKLEDSAVYFCASSQSRGREQYFGPGTRLTVT.

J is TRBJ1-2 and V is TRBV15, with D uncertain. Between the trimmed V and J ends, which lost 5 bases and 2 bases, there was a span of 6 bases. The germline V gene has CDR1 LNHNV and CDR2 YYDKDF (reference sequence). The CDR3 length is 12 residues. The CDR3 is CATSSNNYGYTF. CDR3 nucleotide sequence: TGTGCCACCAGCTCGAACAACTATGGCTACACCTTC.

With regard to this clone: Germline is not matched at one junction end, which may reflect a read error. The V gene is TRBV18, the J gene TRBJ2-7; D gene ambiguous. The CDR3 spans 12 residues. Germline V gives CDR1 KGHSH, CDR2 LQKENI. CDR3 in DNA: TGTGTCAGCTCACCAACCAACGACGATCAGTACTTC. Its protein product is CVSSPTNDDQYF.

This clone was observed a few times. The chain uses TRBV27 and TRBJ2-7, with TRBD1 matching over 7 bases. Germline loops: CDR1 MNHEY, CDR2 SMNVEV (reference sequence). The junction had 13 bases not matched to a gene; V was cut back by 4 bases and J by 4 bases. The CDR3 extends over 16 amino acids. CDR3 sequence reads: CASSSGSGQTPYEQYF. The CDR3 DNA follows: TGTGCCAGCAGTTCCGGGTCGGGACAGACGCCTTACGAGCAGTACTTC.

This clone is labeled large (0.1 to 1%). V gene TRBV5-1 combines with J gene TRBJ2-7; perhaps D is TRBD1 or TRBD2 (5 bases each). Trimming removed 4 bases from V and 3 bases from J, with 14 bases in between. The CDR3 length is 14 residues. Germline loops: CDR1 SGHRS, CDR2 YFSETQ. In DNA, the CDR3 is TGCGCCAGCAGCGGACGGGGCCCGAGCTACGAGCAGTACTTC. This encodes CASSGRGPSYEQYF.

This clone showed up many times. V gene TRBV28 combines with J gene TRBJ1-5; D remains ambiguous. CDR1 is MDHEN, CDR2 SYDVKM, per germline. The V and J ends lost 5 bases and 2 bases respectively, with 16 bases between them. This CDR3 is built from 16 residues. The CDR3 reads CASSPSGREGNQPQHF. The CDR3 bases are TGTGCCAGCAGTCCCTCGGGTAGGGAAGGCAATCAGCCCCAGCATTTT.